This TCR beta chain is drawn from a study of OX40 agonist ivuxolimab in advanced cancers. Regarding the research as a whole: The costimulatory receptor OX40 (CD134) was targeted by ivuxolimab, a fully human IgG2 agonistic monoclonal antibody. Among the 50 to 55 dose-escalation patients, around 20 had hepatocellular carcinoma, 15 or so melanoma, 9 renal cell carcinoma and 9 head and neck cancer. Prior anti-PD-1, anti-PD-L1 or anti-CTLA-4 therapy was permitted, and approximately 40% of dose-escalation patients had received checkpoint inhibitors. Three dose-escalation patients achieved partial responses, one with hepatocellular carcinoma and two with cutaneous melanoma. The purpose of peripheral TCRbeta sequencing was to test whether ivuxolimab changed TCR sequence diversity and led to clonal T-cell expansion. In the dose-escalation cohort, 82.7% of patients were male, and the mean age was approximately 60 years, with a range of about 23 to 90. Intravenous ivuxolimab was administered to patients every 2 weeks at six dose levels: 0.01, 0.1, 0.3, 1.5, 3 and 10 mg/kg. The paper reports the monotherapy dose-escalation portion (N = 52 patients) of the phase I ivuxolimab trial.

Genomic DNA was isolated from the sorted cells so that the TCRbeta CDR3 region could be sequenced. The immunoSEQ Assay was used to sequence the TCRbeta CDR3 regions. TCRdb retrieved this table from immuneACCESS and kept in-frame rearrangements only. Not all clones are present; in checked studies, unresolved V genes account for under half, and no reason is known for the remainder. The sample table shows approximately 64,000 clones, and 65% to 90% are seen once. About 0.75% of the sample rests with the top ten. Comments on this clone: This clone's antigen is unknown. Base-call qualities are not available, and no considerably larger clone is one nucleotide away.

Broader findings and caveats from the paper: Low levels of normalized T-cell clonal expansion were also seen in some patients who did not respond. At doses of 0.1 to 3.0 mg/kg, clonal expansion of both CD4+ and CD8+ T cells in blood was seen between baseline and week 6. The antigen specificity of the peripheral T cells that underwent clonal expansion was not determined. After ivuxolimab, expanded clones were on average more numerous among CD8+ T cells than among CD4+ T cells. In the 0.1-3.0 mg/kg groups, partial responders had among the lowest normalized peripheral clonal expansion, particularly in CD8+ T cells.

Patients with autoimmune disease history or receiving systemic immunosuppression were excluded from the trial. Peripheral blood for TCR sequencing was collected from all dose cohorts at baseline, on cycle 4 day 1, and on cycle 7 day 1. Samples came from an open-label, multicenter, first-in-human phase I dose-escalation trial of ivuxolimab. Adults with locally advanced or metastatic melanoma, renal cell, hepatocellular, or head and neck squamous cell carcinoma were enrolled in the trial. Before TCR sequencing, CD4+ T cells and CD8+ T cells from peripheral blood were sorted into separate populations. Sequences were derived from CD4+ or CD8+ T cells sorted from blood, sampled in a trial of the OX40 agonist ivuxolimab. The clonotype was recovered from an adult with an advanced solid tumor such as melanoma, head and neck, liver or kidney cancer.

In nucleotide form, the sequence is TGTGCCACGAACCAAATCGGGGGCGGAGAGACCCAGTACTTC. It is translated as CATNQIGGGETQYF. The rearrangement combines TRBV2 with TRBJ2-5; the D gene is perhaps TRBD1 or TRBD2, as each covers 6 bases. Deletion took 10 bases off V and 4 bases off J, with a span of 19 bases between the germline ends. CDR1 and CDR2 (SNHLY, FYNNEI) derive from the germline V gene. The CDR3 spans 14 residues, from the cysteine through the phenylalanine. Only the CDR3 part of the read is kept: 42 bases, read in frame from the first base.